Listed here are 25 T cell receptor beta chains from one sample, sequenced in a study of spatial heterogeneity in lung cancer. Overall study findings and caveats: Tumoral mutation counts were tracked by counts of expanded intratumoral alpha and beta TCRs.

From the 5' RACE reads, TCRdb called clonotypes with MiXCR, one entry per CDR3 protein. The sample consists of under 14,000 distinct CDR3 sequences, approximately 7.9% of them appearing once. Which antigens these TCRs recognize remains unknown. The time point denotes: sample taken at primary tumor resection. The sequences come from lung tumor tissue, collected at surgery. These receptors all stem from a female donor with early-stage non-small cell lung cancer.

This clonotype has a handful of counts. The V call is TRBV9, the J call TRBJ2-3, with 8 bases fitting TRBD1. The CDR3 covers 15 residues. Germline trimming cut 2 bases from V and 1 base from J; bases unmatched to any gene: 3. CDR1 is SGDLS, CDR2 YYNGEE, per germline. In DNA form, the CDR3 reads TGTGCCAGCAGCGTTGGACAGGGAGGCACAGATACGCAGTATTTT. It translates to CASSVGQGGTDTQYF.

This clonotype has at least ten counts. V and J are TRBV5-1 and TRBJ2-1, with 10 bases lining up with TRBD1. The CDR3 consists of 14 residues. Looked up from germline, CDR1 is SGHRS and CDR2 is YFSETQ. V dropped 3 bases and J dropped 9; count of bases not matched to a gene: 6. The CDR3 reads CASSSGQGVGEQFF. The CDR3 coding sequence is TGCGCCAGCAGCTCCGGACAGGGGGTCGGTGAGCAGTTCTTC.

This clonotype was observed at least ten times. V gene TRBV4-2 combines with J gene TRBJ1-5; D not resolved. Trimming left V 1 base short and J 4 bases short, with 5 bases between. Per germline, CDR1 LGHNA and CDR2 YNFKEQ. This CDR3 has 13 amino acids. CDR3 residues: CASSQGVNQPQHF. The CDR3 region has the DNA TGTGCCAGCAGCCAAGGGGTAAATCAGCCCCAGCATTTT.

As to this clonotype: This could be a read error, since a much larger clone is one nucleotide away. The rearrangement links TRBV7-8 to TRBJ1-1; D may be TRBD1 (6 bases). The CDR3 is 13 residues long. Germline V gives CDR1 SGHVS, CDR2 FQNEAQ. CDR3 sequence (DNA): TGTGTCAGCAGCTTTACAGGGCCCACTGAAGCTTTCTTT. Protein product: CVSSFTGPTEAFF. Supplemented by reference TRBV7-8 and TRBJ1-1, the full variable domain reads GAGVSQSPRYKVAKRGQDVALRCDPISGHVSLFWYQQALGQGPEFLTYFQNEAQLDKSGLPSDRFFAERPEGSVSTLKIQRTQQEDSAVYLCVSSFTGPTEAFFGQGTRLTVV.

The rearrangement uses TRBV11-3 and TRBJ2-3, with a weak D call TRBD2 (7 bases). V was clipped by 2 bases and J by 4 bases, with 19 bases between them. Germline loops: CDR1 SGHNT, CDR2 YENEEA. The CDR3 has 17 amino acids. This CDR3 is CASSLYSGGARADTQYF. DNA for the CDR3: TGTGCCAGCAGCTTATATTCGGGGGGCGCGAGGGCAGATACGCAGTATTTT.

This clonotype was detected ten times or more. The chain recombines TRBV4-2 with TRBJ2-7; possibly TRBD1 or TRBD2 for D (5 bases each). The CDR3 is made up of 15 amino acids. Germline V CDR1 and CDR2: LGHNA, YNFKEQ. The V gene lost 4 bases and the J gene lost 2 bases, with 15 bases spanning the gap. CDR3 sequence (DNA): TGTGCCAGCAGCCGAGAACCGGGACGGACCTACGAGCAGTACTTC. The encoded protein is CASSREPGRTYEQYF.

The table lists this clonotype with many counts. The V call is TRBV28, the J call TRBJ1-6; 9 nucleotides align to TRBD1. Trimming cost V 6 bases and J 9 bases; bases outside gene matches: 9. Germline CDR1 MDHEN, CDR2 SYDVKM. The CDR3 covers 15 residues. DNA for the CDR3: TGTGCCAGCAGCTATACCGGACAGGGGTCTTCACCCCTCCACTTT. Protein: CASSYTGQGSSPLHF.

The sample holds many counts of this clonotype. This sequence joins TRBV19 and TRBJ2-1, with 8 bases fitting TRBD1. CDR1 is LNHDA, CDR2 SQIVND, per germline (reference sequence). With 0 bases clipped from V and 9 bases from J, the junction kept 4 bases outside the gene matches. This CDR3 region has 14 residues. This chain's CDR3 is CASSIDYQGAEQFF. DNA for the CDR3: TGTGCCAGTAGTATAGACTACCAGGGGGCTGAGCAGTTCTTC.

This clonotype ranks as medium-sized. The rearrangement joins TRBV10-3 to TRBJ1-5; D is unresolved. CDR1 ENHRY and CDR2 SYGVKD come from the germline V gene. Trimming shortened V by 0 bases and J by 5 bases, and 8 bases separated the two germline ends. The length of the CDR3 is 14 residues. The CDR3 coding sequence is TGTGCCATCAGTGAGTCGGGCGGGGATCAGCCCCAGCATTTT. It yields the protein CAISESGGDQPQHF.

The chain is built from TRBV6-5 and TRBJ2-7; D remains unclear. V was clipped by 2 bases and J by 6 bases, with 8 bases between them. This CDR3 has 12 amino acids. The V gene's germline CDR1 is MNHEY and CDR2 SVGAGI. Here the CDR3 reads CASSYRMGEQYF. The CDR3 DNA reads as TGTGCCAGCAGTTACCGGATGGGCGAGCAGTACTTC.

This clonotype came up many times. The rearrangement joins TRBV30 to TRBJ1-2; D ambiguous. Germline V gene data show CDR1 as GTSNPN and CDR2 as SVGIG (reference sequence). V gave up 3 bases and J gave up 7 bases, with 18 bases separating them. The CDR3 has 14 residues. The CDR3 spells CAWSVTGRGAGYTF. CDR3 nucleotide sequence: TGTGCCTGGAGCGTGACGGGGAGAGGTGCTGGCTACACCTTC.

This clonotype showed up many times. V is TRBV7-9 and J is TRBJ2-3, with 9 bases identical to TRBD2. This CDR3 spans 16 amino acids. V lost 1 base, J lost 3 bases, and 5 bases stayed unmatched. CDR1 is SEHNR and CDR2 is FQNEAQ in the germline V gene (reference sequence). CDR3 in DNA: TGTGCCAGCAGCTTAGAGGCGGGGGGGTGGACAGATACGCAGTATTTT. Amino acid sequence: CASSLEAGGWTDTQYF.

There are many counts of this clonotype. This sequence joins TRBV3-1 and TRBJ2-2, with unresolved D. There are 13 residues in the CDR3. The V and J ends lost 5 bases and 7 bases respectively, with 11 bases between them. Germline assignment: CDR1 LGHDT and CDR2 YNNKEL (reference sequence). The CDR3 sequence: CASSIRGGGELFF. The CDR3 DNA sequence: TGTGCCAGCAGCATACGTGGCGGCGGGGAGCTGTTTTTT.

This clonotype was counted ten times or more. The chain uses TRBV7-9 and TRBJ2-7; TRBD2 matches 8 bases. The CDR3 runs to 17 residues. Germline values: CDR1 SEHNR, CDR2 FQNEAQ (reference sequence). V was pared by 2 bases and J by 1 base, with 10 bases of the junction left unmatched. CDR3 sequence reads: CASSLPSGGHMSYEQYF. The CDR3 bases are TGTGCCAGCAGCTTACCCAGCGGGGGCCACATGTCCTACGAGCAGTACTTC.

This clonotype was detected many times. The chain uses TRBV11-1 and TRBJ2-7; D may be TRBD1 (5 bases). The CDR3 is 14 amino acids. Trimming shortened V by 4 bases and J by 3 bases, and 13 bases separated the two germline ends. From germline, CDR1 is SGHAT and CDR2 FQDESV (reference sequence). CDR3 amino acids: CASSYSGQGYEQYF. DNA for the CDR3: TGTGCCAGCAGCTATTCAGGGCAGGGCTACGAGCAGTACTTC.

By share, this clonotype counts as medium-sized. CDR3 DNA: TGCAGCGTTGCGGACAGTAGGACTATGGAGACCCAGTACTTC. It specifies CSVADSRTMETQYF. This chain joins TRBV29-1 and TRBJ2-5; perhaps D is TRBD1 or TRBD2 (6 bases each). Germline V gene sequence: CDR1 SQVTM, CDR2 ANQGSEA. The CDR3 length is 14 residues. Between the trimmed V and J ends, which lost 4 bases and 5 bases, there was a span of 17 bases.

This clonotype was seen ten or more times. The junction departs from the called germline gene at one end, perhaps through a read error. V and J are TRBV7-8 and TRBJ1-4; D might be TRBD1 (5 bases). Germline V lookup: CDR1 SGHVS, CDR2 FQNEAQ. The CDR3 has 15 residues. The CDR3 region is CASRLGDATNEKLFF. For the CDR3, the DNA is TGTGCCAGCAGATTAGGGGACGCTACTAATGAAAAACTGTTTTTT.

This clonotype occurred many times. This chain connects TRBV28 to TRBJ1-2, with 11 bases that match TRBD1. This CDR3 has 16 amino acids. Germline V gene sequence: CDR1 MDHEN, CDR2 SYDVKM. J gave up 5 bases and V 5 bases, and 10 bases lay outside the gene matches. The CDR3 nucleotides are TGTGCCAGCAGTACCCCCGGCGGACAGGGGGCATATGGCTACACCTTC. Protein: CASSTPGGQGAYGYTF.

This clonotype was seen more than once but under ten times. This chain uses TRBV6-5 with TRBJ2-3; 7 bases map to TRBD2. V dropped 2 bases and J dropped 1; count of bases not matched to a gene: 6. The CDR3 consists of 16 residues. Germline values: CDR1 MNHEY, CDR2 SVGAGI. The CDR3: CASSYGSLAGTDTQYF. The CDR3 nucleotides read TGTGCCAGCAGTTACGGGTCGCTAGCGGGCACAGATACGCAGTATTTT.

The chain has TRBV6-6 and TRBJ1-6; no reliable D call. This CDR3 region has 15 residues. Germline V lookup: CDR1 MNHNY, CDR2 SVGAGI (reference sequence). The ends were cut back, 5 bases at V and 5 bases at J, with 13 bases in the middle. This chain's CDR3 is CASSALGSDNSPLHF. CDR3 nucleotides: TGTGCCAGCAGTGCGCTTGGCTCTGATAATTCACCCCTCCACTTT.

This clonotype came up many times. The chain uses TRBV12-3 or TRBV12-4 and TRBJ2-2; D gene uncertain. The ends were cut back, 3 bases at V and 4 bases at J, with 6 bases in the middle. The CDR3 runs 13 residues. For the CDR3, the DNA is TGTGCCAGCAGTTTTAGCTTCACCGGGGAGCTGTTTTTT. Protein: CASSFSFTGELFF.

This clonotype has ten or more counts. This chain joins TRBV28 and TRBJ2-7, with unresolved D. V lost 3 bases to trimming and J lost 0 bases, with 9 bases between them. The CDR3 sequence is 14 residues long. The germline V gene has CDR1 MDHEN and CDR2 SYDVKM. The chain's CDR3 is CASSLGRNSYEQYF. CDR3 sequence (DNA): TGTGCCAGCAGTTTGGGTCGTAACTCCTACGAGCAGTACTTC.

In its sample, this clonotype is medium-sized. The rearrangement links TRBV28 to TRBJ1-4; D not resolved. CDR3 length equals 13 residues. Per germline, CDR1 MDHEN and CDR2 SYDVKM. V was shortened by 8 bases and J by 10 bases, with 17 bases between the two germline ends. DNA for the CDR3: TGTGCCAGCCTTTCGCCCGGGGAGGGAAAACTGTTTTTT. Protein: CASLSPGEGKLFF.

This clonotype was picked up many times. This chain links TRBV7-3 with TRBJ2-2; TRBD2 aligns across 12 bases. This CDR3 is built from 16 residues. J lost 4 bases, V lost 4 bases, and 4 bases had no gene match. Germline CDR1 reads SGHTA; CDR2 reads FQGTGA. The CDR3 DNA reads TGTGCCAGCAGCTCTAGCGGGGGGGCACCCACCGGGGAGCTGTTTTTT. Amino acid sequence: CASSSSGGAPTGELFF.

This chain joins TRBV30 and TRBJ1-4; weak D call: TRBD1 (5 bases). Germline lookup yields CDR1 GTSNPN and CDR2 SVGIG (reference sequence). The CDR3 is 13 residues long. The germline V and J ends were trimmed by 6 bases and 7 bases, with 15 bases remaining between them. The CDR3 bases are TGTGCCTGCAGCCGGGACCGGGGTGAAAAACTGTTTTTT. Encoded protein: CACSRDRGEKLFF.